A selection of T cell receptor beta chains follows, all from one sample in a study of cytomegalovirus exposure and HLA in healthy donors. Repertoires were generated with immunoSEQ multiplex PCR, while TCRdb's copy carries only in-frame clones and drops some. The table shows roughly 120,000 clones, with approximately 80% occurring only once. Input material: PBMCs. Receptors were obtained from a human donor in good health. The CDR3 runs from the conserved cysteine through the conserved F or W. D genes are given only for firm matches. Clone size is not always given. Where it is, it says once, few, many or a class for expanded clones.

CDR3 protein	CDR3 DNA	V gene	clone size	J gene	D gene
CASSLGVTGGEETQYF	TGCGCCAGCAGCTTGGGGGTCACAGGGGGCGAAGAGACCCAGTACTTC	TRBV5-1	NA	TRBJ2-5	TRBD1
CASTPGGQRVSYEQYF	TGTGCCAGCACCCCAGGGGGACAGAGAGTCTCCTACGAGCAGTACTTC	TRBV28	few	TRBJ2-7	TRBD1
CASSLRLAVQETQYF	TGTGCCAGCAGCTTGAGACTAGCGGTCCAAGAGACCCAGTACTTC	TRBV5-5	NA	TRBJ2-5	TRBD2
CASSYSNGEQYF	TGTGCCAGCAGTTACTCGAACGGCGAGCAGTACTTC	TRBV6-6	NA	TRBJ2-7	NA
CASSEQGDEQYF	TGTGCCAGCAGTGAACAGGGGGACGAGCAGTACTTC	TRBV6-5	NA	TRBJ2-7	TRBD1
CASSSSDRGNTIYF	TGTGCCAGCAGCTCATCGGACAGGGGAAACACCATATATTTT	TRBV5-6	NA	TRBJ1-3	TRBD1
CASSSPTGSSYEQYF	TGTGCCAGCAGCTCCCCGACTGGAAGCTCCTACGAGCAGTACTTC	TRBV5-6	NA	TRBJ2-7	NA
CASSARQDQLFF	TGTGCCAGCAGTGCCCGACAGGATCAACTGTTTTTT	TRBV25-1	NA	TRBJ1-4	NA
CASSLREGYTF	TGTGCCAGCAGTTTACGCGAGGGCTACACCTTC	TRBV28	NA	TRBJ1-2	NA
CASSYGGEREHEQFF	TGTGCCAGCAGTTACGGCGGGGAGCGGGAGCATGAGCAGTTCTTC	TRBV6-6	NA	TRBJ2-1	TRBD2
CASRRVKEQYF	TGTGCCAGTAGGAGGGTCAAGGAGCAGTACTTC	TRBV19	NA	TRBJ2-7	NA
CASSLRLYNEQFF	TGTGCCAGCAGCCTACGACTCTACAATGAGCAGTTCTTC	TRBV14	NA	TRBJ2-1	NA
CASTPEDPRGAFF	TGTGCCAGCACCCCGGAGGACCCACGGGGAGCTTTCTTT	TRBV7-9	NA	TRBJ1-1	NA